This T cell receptor (beta chain) was captured in a study of T cells after yellow fever vaccination. Unmatched junction bases numbered 12, after V lost 2 bases and J lost 4 bases. The CDR3 loop spans 17 amino acids. The germline gives CDR1 SGDLS, CDR2 YYNGEE. 5'RACE template switching generated TCR cDNA, adding a universal primer site and UMIs. TCRdb re-called the 5' RACE reads through MiXCR, storing one row per CDR3 protein. The sample consists of about 330,000 distinct CDR3 sequences, about 7.8% of them appearing once. Study-level points and caveats: In FACS-sorted repertoires, abundant clonotypes from the bulk population could appear as contaminants. Secondary responses were weaker yet peaked faster, day 5 versus 15.

For this clonotype: Its antigen remains unknown.

The TCR was taken from a man aged 18 to 35 who received the YFV17D yellow fever vaccine. This chain links TRBV9 with TRBJ2-1; 7 bases map to TRBD1. The sequences come from PBMCs, collected about 41 days after the first yellow fever vaccination. The CDR3: CASSVKESAGGYNEQFF. The CDR3 DNA sequence: TGTGCCAGCAGCGTGAAGGAGTCGGCAGGGGGTTACAATGAGCAGTTCTTC.